These 18 T cell receptor beta chains share one sample of origin, sequenced in a study of blood T cell repertoires in COVID-19. Method: immunoSEQ multiplex PCR; TCRdb's copy keeps in-frame clones and lacks some. This table has approximately 190,000 clones, around 86% appearing once. Sequencing was done on a sample of peripheral blood. These receptors originate from a woman in her 40s with acute or convalescent COVID-19.

The J gene is TRBJ2-3, the V gene TRBV10-1; D remains unclear. V was cut by 4 bases and J by 0 bases, with 8 bases left in between. Germline V lookup: CDR1 WNHNN, CDR2 SYGVQD (reference sequence). The CDR3 sequence is 14 residues long. The CDR3 loop is CASSGGSSTDTQYF. The CDR3 nucleotides read TGCGCCAGCAGTGGAGGTTCTAGCACAGATACGCAGTATTTT.

The V call is TRBV7-2, the J call TRBJ2-1, with D possibly being TRBD2 (6 bases). V lost 2 bases and J 4 bases, leaving 15 bases between the germline ends. The V gene's germline CDR1 is SGHTA and CDR2 FQGNSA. The CDR3 covers 16 residues. The CDR3 region has the DNA TGTGCCAGCAGCTTATCTGGGCGGGATGGGTACAATGAGCAGTTCTTC. It encodes CASSLSGRDGYNEQFF. The entire variable domain, with the rest obtained from reference TRBV7-2 and TRBJ2-1, is as follows: GAGVSQSPSNKVTEKGKDVELRCDPISGHTALYWYRQSLGQGLEFLIYFQGNSAPDKSGLPSDRFSAERTGGSVSTLTIQRTQQEDSAVYLCASSLSGRDGYNEQFFGPGTRLTVL.

The chain has TRBV6-2 or TRBV6-3 and TRBJ2-7, with 7 bases fitting TRBD1. CDR1 is MNHEY and CDR2 is SVGEGT in the germline V gene. Trimming cost V 4 bases and J 0 bases; bases outside gene matches: 0. The CDR3 runs 13 residues. The CDR3 sequence: CASSWDSSYEQYF. CDR3 DNA sequence: TGTGCCAGCAGTTGGGACAGCTCCTACGAGCAGTACTTC.

The chain combines TRBV24-1 with TRBJ1-2; 8 bases are shared with TRBD1. Trimming took 9 bases from V and 6 from J; bases not matched to a gene: 14. The CDR3 contains 15 residues. CDR1 and CDR2 from the germline V gene are KGHDR and SFDVKD. Here the CDR3 DNA reads TGTGCCACCTGGGGTCCTTTGTACAGGGGGGATGGCTACACCTTC. Protein product: CATWGPLYRGDGYTF.

V is TRBV6-6 and J is TRBJ2-7, with 11 bases identical to TRBD1. Germline CDR1 MNHNY, CDR2 SVGAGI (reference sequence). CDR3 length equals 15 residues. The V segment lost 2 bases and the J segment 5 bases; nucleotides outside the gene matches: 5. CDR3 nucleotide sequence: TGTGCCAGCAGTTACAGTGGACAGGGGGCAGACGAGCAGTACTTC. Translating it yields CASSYSGQGADEQYF.

This clone was recorded only once. V is TRBV29-1 and J is TRBJ1-1; D might be TRBD1 (6 bases). CDR1 and CDR2 from the germline V gene are SQVTM and ANQGSEA. This CDR3 is built from 14 residues. CDR3 coding DNA: TGCACCACTCAACAGGGTGGAACGGGCACTGAAGCTTTCTTT. Translation gives CTTQQGGTGTEAFF.

V gene TRBV3-1 (or the pseudogene TRBV3-2) combines with J gene TRBJ2-7, with 7 bases lining up with TRBD1. Germline CDR1 and CDR2: LGHDT and YNNKEL (reference sequence). V lost 2 bases and J lost 5; bases outside the gene matches: 0. This CDR3 region has 12 residues. The CDR3 sequence: CASSQQGDEQYF. Written as DNA, the CDR3 is TGTGCCAGCAGCCAACAGGGGGACGAGCAGTACTTC.

The V call is TRBV7-2, the J call TRBJ2-2, with D possibly TRBD1 on 5 matching bases. Germline CDR1 is SGHTA and CDR2 is FQGNSA. V was cut by 2 bases and J by 5 bases, with 12 bases left in between. This CDR3 has 15 amino acids. For the CDR3, the DNA is TGTGCCAGCAGCTTAAGTCAGGGTGGTACCGGGGAGCTGTTTTTT. It translates to CASSLSQGGTGELFF. The full variable domain, rest sourced from reference TRBV7-2 and TRBJ2-2, is GAGVSQSPSNKVTEKGKDVELRCDPISGHTALYWYRQSLGQGLEFLIYFQGNSAPDKSGLPSDRFSAERTGGSVSTLTIQRTQQEDSAVYLCASSLSQGGTGELFFGEGSRLTVL.

The chain joins TRBV18 to TRBJ1-2; no clear D. The CDR3 totals 13 residues. Germline assignment: CDR1 KGHSH and CDR2 LQKENI. V was clipped by 3 bases and J by 1 base, with 6 bases between them. The CDR3 spells CASSPTNNYGYTF. Written as DNA, the CDR3 is TGTGCCAGCTCACCGACAAATAACTATGGCTACACCTTC.

This chain links TRBV3-1 (or the pseudogene TRBV3-2) with TRBJ1-2; D call uncertain. The CDR3 contains 11 residues. V lost 5 bases to trimming and J lost 6 bases, with 7 bases between them. Germline loops: CDR1 LGHDT, CDR2 YNNKEL (reference sequence). The CDR3 region has the DNA TGTGCCAGCAGCGCGCTCCATGGCTACACCTTC. Its translation: CASSALHGYTF.

This chain uses TRBV5-4 with TRBJ1-1; 7 nucleotides line up with TRBD1. CDR1 and CDR2 from the germline V gene are SGHNT and YYREEE (reference sequence). Trimming removed 0 bases from V and 6 bases from J; junction bases left unmatched: 14. The length of the CDR3 is 17 residues. This chain's CDR3 is CASSLGPEQGTGAEAFF. For the CDR3, the DNA is TGTGCCAGCAGCTTGGGGCCGGAACAGGGGACGGGAGCTGAAGCTTTCTTT. The full variable domain, completed using reference TRBV5-4 and TRBJ1-1, is ETGVTQSPTHLIKTRGQQVTLRCSSQSGHNTVSWYQQALGQGPQFIFQYYREEENGRGNFPPRFSGLQFPNYSSELNVNALELDDSALYLCASSLGPEQGTGAEAFFGQGTRLTVV.

This clone has just one count. The chain is built from TRBV20-1 and TRBJ2-7; D ambiguous. Germline V CDR1 and CDR2: DFQATT, SNEGSKA (reference sequence). V shed 3 bases and J shed 4 bases, with 16 bases lying between them. CDR3 length equals 14 residues. The CDR3 coding sequence is TGCAGTGCTAGTCTGGGCCTCCAAGGATACGAGCAGTACTTC. Amino acid sequence: CSASLGLQGYEQYF.

The CDR3 DNA reads TGTGCCAGTAGTACGAGGGCGAACACTGAAGCTTTCTTT. The encoded protein is CASSTRANTEAFF. The gene calls are TRBV19 and TRBJ1-1, with D hard to call. The CDR3 runs 13 residues. Germline V gene data show CDR1 as LNHDA and CDR2 as SQIVND (reference sequence). V lost 4 bases, J lost 1 base, and 7 bases lay in between.

The rearrangement links TRBV11-2 to TRBJ2-3, with D possibly matching TRBD1 (7 bases). Germline V gene lookup returns CDR1 SGHAT and CDR2 FQNNGV. This CDR3 has 17 amino acids. V lost 1 base, J lost 0 bases, and 14 bases lay in between. Written as DNA, the CDR3 is TGTGCCAGCAGCTTAGGGGGCGGGACAGCTAGCACAGATACGCAGTATTTT. Translated: CASSLGGGTASTDTQYF.

The rearrangement links TRBV27 to TRBJ2-7, with a possible D match to TRBD2 (5 bases). Germline V CDR1 and CDR2: MNHEY, SMNVEV (reference sequence). The CDR3 runs 13 residues. V was trimmed by 4 bases and J by 7 bases, leaving 14 bases between them. CDR3 protein: CASSSATWREQYF. As DNA, the CDR3 is TGTGCCAGCAGTTCCGCGACCTGGAGGGAGCAGTACTTC.

This chain connects TRBV19 to TRBJ1-6, with D maybe TRBD1 (6 bases). V lost 6 bases and J 7 bases, leaving 13 bases between the germline ends. The CDR3 contains 14 residues. From germline, CDR1 is LNHDA and CDR2 SQIVND (reference sequence). The CDR3 DNA follows: TGTGCCAGTAGACCGGCAGGGGCAAATTCACCCCTCCACTTT. This translates into CASRPAGANSPLHF. The full variable domain, completed using reference TRBV19 and TRBJ1-6, is DGGITQSPKYLFRKEGQNVTLSCEQNLNHDAMYWYRQDPGQGLRLIYYSQIVNDFQKGDIAEGYSVSREKKESFPLTVTSAQKNPTAFYLCASRPAGANSPLHFGNGTRLTVT.

The CDR3 sequence: CASSQDLWTTNSPLHF. As DNA, the CDR3 is TGTGCCAGCAGCCAAGATCTGTGGACTACGAATTCACCCCTCCACTTT. This chain connects TRBV3-1 (or the pseudogene TRBV3-2) to TRBJ1-6; D unclear. CDR1 and CDR2 (germline): LGHDT, YNNKEL (reference sequence). CDR3 length: 16 amino acids. The V and J ends lost 0 bases and 7 bases respectively, with 13 bases between them.

A single count supports this clone. V usage is TRBV4-1 and J usage is TRBJ1-5; maybe TRBD1 (5 bases). There are 14 residues in the CDR3. Trimming removed 0 bases at V and 7 bases at J, with 10 bases between. The V gene's germline CDR1 is MGHRA and CDR2 YSYEKL. The DNA for the CDR3 is TGCGCCAGCAGCCAAGATCGGGGGTACCAGCCCCAGCATTTT. This encodes CASSQDRGYQPQHF.